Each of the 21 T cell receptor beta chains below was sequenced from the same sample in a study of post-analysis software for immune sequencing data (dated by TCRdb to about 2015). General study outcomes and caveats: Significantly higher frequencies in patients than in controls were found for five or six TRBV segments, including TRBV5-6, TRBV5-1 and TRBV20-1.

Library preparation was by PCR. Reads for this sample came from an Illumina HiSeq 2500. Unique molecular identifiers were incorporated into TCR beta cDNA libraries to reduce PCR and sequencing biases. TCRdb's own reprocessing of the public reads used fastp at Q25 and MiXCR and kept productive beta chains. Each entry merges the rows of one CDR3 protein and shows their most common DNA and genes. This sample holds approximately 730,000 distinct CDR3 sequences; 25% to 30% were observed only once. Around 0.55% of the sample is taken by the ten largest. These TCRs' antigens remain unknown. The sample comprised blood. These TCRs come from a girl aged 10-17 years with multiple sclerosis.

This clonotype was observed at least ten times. The CDR3 loop reads CSVGGIYEQYF. CDR3 in DNA: TGCAGCGTTGGTGGGATCTACGAGCAGTACTTC. The chain employs TRBV29-1 and TRBJ2-7; D is unclear. Germline V gene lookup returns CDR1 SQVTM and CDR2 ANQGSEA. With 4 bases removed from V and 3 bases from J, the gap between germline ends came to 7 bases. This CDR3 contains 11 residues.

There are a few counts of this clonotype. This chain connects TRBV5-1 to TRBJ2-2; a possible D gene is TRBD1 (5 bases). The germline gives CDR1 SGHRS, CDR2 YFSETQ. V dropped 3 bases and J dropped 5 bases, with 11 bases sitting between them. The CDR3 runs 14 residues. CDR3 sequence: CASSSAQGTGELFF. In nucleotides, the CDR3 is TGCGCCAGCAGCTCGGCCCAGGGTACCGGGGAGCTGTTTTTT.

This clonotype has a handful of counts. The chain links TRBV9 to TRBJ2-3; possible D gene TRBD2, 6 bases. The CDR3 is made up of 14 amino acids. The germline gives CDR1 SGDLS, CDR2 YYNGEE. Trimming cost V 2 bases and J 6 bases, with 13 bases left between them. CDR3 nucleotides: TGTGCCAGCAGCGTCACCGGGAGTCTCGATACGCAGTATTTT. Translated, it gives CASSVTGSLDTQYF.

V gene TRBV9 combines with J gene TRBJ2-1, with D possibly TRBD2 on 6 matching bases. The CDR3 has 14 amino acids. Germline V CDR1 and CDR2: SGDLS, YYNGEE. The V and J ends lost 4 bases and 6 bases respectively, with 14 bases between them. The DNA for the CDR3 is TGTGCCAGCAGCTTAGCCAGGGAGGTCAATGAGCAGTTCTTC. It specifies CASSLAREVNEQFF.

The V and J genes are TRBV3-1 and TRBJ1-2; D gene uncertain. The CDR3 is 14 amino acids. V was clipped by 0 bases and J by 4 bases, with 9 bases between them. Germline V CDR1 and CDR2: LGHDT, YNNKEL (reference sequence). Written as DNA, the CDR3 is TGTGCCAGCAGCCAAGATTGGCGGTCCTATGGCTACACCTTC. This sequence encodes CASSQDWRSYGYTF.

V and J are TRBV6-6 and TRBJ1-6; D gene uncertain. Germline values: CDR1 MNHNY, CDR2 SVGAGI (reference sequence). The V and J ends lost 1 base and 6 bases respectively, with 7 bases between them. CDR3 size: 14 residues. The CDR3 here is CASSYYPVNSPLHF. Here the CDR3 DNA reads TGTGCCAGCAGTTACTACCCAGTTAATTCACCCCTCCACTTT.

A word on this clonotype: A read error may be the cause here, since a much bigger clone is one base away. In DNA, the CDR3 is TGTGCCAGCAGCGCCGGGACTAGCAGGAGTTGGGAGACCCAGTACTTC. The encoded protein is CASSAGTSRSWETQYF. The chain joins TRBV6-1 to TRBJ2-5, with 9 nucleotides matching TRBD2. The CDR3 loop spans 16 amino acids. J gave up 5 bases and V 6 bases, and 13 bases lay outside the gene matches. The germline CDR1 and CDR2 sequences are MNHNS and SASEGT.

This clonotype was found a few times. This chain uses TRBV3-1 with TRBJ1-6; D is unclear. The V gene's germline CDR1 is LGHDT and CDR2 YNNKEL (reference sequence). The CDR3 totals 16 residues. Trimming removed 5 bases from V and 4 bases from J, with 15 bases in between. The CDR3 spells CASSLVWDSYNSPLHF. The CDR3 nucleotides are TGTGCCAGCAGCTTGGTGTGGGATTCGTATAATTCACCCCTCCACTTT.

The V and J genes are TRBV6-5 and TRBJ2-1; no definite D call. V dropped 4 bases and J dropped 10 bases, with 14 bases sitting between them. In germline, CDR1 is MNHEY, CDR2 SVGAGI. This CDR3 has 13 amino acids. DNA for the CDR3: TGTGCCAGCAGTTTATTATTCGGGCGGGAGCAGTTCTTC. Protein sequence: CASSLLFGREQFF.

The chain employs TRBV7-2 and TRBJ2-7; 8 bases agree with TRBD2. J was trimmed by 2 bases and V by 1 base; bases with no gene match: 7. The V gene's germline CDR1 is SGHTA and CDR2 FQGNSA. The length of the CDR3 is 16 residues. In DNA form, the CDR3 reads TGTGCCAGCAGCTTAGGACTAGCGATCGCCCCCTACGAGCAGTACTTC. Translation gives CASSLGLAIAPYEQYF.

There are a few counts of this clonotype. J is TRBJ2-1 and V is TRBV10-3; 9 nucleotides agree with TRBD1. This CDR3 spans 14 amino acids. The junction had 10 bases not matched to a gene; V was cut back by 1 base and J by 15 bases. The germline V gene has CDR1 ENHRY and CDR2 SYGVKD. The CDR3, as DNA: TGTGCCATCAGTGAGTTGGACAGGGGAGGTTATCGGTTCTTC. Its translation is CAISELDRGGYRFF.

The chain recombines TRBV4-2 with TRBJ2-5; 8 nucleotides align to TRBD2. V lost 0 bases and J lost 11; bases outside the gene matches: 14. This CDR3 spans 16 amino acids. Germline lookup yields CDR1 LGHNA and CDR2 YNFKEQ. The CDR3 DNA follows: TGTGCCAGCAGCCAAGAAACTAGCGGATTCTACAATGAGCAGTACTTC. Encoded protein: CASSQETSGFYNEQYF.

CDR3 sequence (DNA): TGTGCCAGCAGTGAAGCAATGGTGTACACTGAAGCTTTCTTT. It yields the protein CASSEAMVYTEAFF. This chain links TRBV6-1 with TRBJ1-1; D is ambiguous. Trimming shortened V by 0 bases and J by 3 bases, and 8 bases separated the two germline ends. In germline, CDR1 is MNHNS, CDR2 SASEGT. This CDR3 is built from 14 residues.

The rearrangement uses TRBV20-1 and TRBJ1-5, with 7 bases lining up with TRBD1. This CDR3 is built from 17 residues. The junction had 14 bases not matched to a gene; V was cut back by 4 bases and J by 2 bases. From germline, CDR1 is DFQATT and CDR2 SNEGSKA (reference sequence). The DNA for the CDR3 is TGCAGTGCTAAGAGACGGACAGGACCATTTGGCAATCAGCCCCAGCATTTT. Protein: CSAKRRTGPFGNQPQHF.

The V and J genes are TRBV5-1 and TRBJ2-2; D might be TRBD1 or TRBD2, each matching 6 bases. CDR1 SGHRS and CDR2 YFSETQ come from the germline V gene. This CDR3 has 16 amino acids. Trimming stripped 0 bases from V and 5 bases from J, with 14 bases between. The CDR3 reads CASSLEPGARTGELFF. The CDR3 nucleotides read TGCGCCAGCAGCTTGGAACCGGGGGCGCGGACCGGGGAGCTGTTTTTT.

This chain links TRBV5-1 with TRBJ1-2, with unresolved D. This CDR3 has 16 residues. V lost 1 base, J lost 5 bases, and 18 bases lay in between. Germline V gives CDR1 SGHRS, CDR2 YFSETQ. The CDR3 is CASSLTGDDSPYGYTF. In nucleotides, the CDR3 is TGCGCCAGCAGCTTGACGGGAGATGACTCCCCGTATGGCTACACCTTC.

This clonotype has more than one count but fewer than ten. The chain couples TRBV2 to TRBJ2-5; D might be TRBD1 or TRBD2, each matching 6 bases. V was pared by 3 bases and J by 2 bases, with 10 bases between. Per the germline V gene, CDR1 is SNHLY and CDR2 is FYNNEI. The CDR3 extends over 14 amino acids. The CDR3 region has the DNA TGTGCCAGCAGTGATCGGAGGGGGCAAGAGACCCAGTACTTC. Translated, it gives CASSDRRGQETQYF.

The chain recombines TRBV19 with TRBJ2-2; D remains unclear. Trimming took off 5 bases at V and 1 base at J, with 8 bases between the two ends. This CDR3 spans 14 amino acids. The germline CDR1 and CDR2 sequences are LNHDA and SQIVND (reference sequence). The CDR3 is CASSPQMNTGELFF. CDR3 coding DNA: TGTGCCAGTAGTCCCCAGATGAACACCGGGGAGCTGTTTTTT.

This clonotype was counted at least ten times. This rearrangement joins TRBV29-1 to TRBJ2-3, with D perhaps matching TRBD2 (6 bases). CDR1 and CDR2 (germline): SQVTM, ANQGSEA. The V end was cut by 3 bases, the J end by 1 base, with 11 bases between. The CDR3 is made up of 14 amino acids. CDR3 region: CSVDGASGTDTQYF. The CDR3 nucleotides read TGCAGCGTTGACGGGGCTAGCGGCACAGATACGCAGTATTTT.

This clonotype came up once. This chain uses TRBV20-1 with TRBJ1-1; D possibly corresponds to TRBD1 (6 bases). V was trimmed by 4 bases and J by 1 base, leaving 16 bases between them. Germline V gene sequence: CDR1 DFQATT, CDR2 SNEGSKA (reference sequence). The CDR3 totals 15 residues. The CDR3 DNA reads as TGCAGTGCTAAGAATCAGGGGCCAGGGAACACTGAAGCTTTCTTT. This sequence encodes CSAKNQGPGNTEAFF.

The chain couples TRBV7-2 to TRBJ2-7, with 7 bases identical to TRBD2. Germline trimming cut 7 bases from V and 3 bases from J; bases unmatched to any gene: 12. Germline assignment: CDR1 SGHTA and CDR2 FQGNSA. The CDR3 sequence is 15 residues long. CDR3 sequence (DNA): TGTGCCAGCACCCAAGGTGTCTCTAGCGGCTACGAGCAGTACTTC. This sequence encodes CASTQGVSSGYEQYF.